These 24 T cell receptor beta chains were all obtained from the same sample, sequenced in a study of control samples from healthy donors and cancer patients. The table came from immunoSEQ multiplex PCR; TCRdb's copy has only in-frame clones and leaves some out. The sample lists about 220,000 clones; over 90% were seen once. Sequencing was carried out using blood. These receptor sequences come from a man in his forties or fifties in good health.

The gene calls are TRBV19 and TRBJ2-3; no reliable D call. The V and J ends lost 5 bases and 1 base respectively, with 13 bases between them. Germline values: CDR1 LNHDA, CDR2 SQIVND (reference sequence). CDR3 length: 15 amino acids. The CDR3 loop is CASSPRGVGTDTQYF. CDR3 in DNA: TGTGCCAGTAGTCCCCGAGGCGTGGGCACAGATACGCAGTATTTT.

The chain is built from TRBV18 and TRBJ2-3; possible D gene TRBD1, 5 bases. The CDR3 runs to 15 residues. V lost 4 bases to trimming and J lost 2 bases, with 13 bases between them. CDR1 is KGHSH and CDR2 is LQKENI in the germline V gene. The CDR3 DNA is TGTGCCAGCTCACGGATGGACACTTCCACAGATACGCAGTATTTT. Translating it yields CASSRMDTSTDTQYF.

The chain joins TRBV30 to TRBJ2-1, with D perhaps being TRBD1 or TRBD2 (5 bases each). Germline CDR1 and CDR2: GTSNPN and SVGIG (reference sequence). Deletions cut 5 bases from V and 7 bases from J, with 18 bases between. The CDR3 runs to 14 residues. The CDR3 is CAWDPGAKGNEQFF. The CDR3 DNA is TGTGCCTGGGACCCCGGGGCTAAGGGGAATGAGCAGTTCTTC.

This clone appeared once. V usage is TRBV7-9 and J usage is TRBJ2-1; the D gene is possibly TRBD1 (5 bases). CDR1 and CDR2 (germline): SEHNR, FQNEAQ (reference sequence). The CDR3 extends over 14 amino acids. V lost 2 bases and J lost 7, with 12 bases in between. CDR3 sequence (DNA): TGTGCCAGCAGCTTAAGGCAGGGTCGGAATGAGCAGTTCTTC. Translating it yields CASSLRQGRNEQFF.

The gene calls are TRBV4-2 and TRBJ2-2; 8 positions match TRBD1. After removal of 4 bases from V and 1 base from J, the junction contained 2 bases not matched to a gene. The CDR3 sequence is 15 residues long. Germline-derived CDR1 and CDR2 are LGHNA and YNFKEQ. The CDR3 loop is CASSPGTGNTGELFF. The DNA for the CDR3 is TGTGCCAGCAGCCCCGGGACAGGGAACACCGGGGAGCTGTTTTTT.

This chain joins TRBV7-2 and TRBJ2-7; D gene unclear. Germline V gene sequence: CDR1 SGHTA, CDR2 FQGNSA. This CDR3 contains 14 residues. V was trimmed by 6 bases and J by 1 base, leaving 13 bases between them. CDR3 in DNA: TGTGCCAGCAGTGGTAGTTTCAAGTCCTACGAGCAGTACTTC. It specifies CASSGSFKSYEQYF.

The chain links TRBV7-3 to TRBJ2-3; TRBD2 aligns across 10 bases. The CDR3 runs to 16 residues. J was trimmed by 2 bases and V by 5 bases; bases with no gene match: 7. Germline V gene data show CDR1 as SGHTA and CDR2 as FQGTGA. The CDR3 DNA follows: TGTGCCAGCAGCGCCCCGAGCGGGGGGGACACAGATACGCAGTATTTT. Protein sequence: CASSAPSGGDTDTQYF.

The chain recombines TRBV2 with TRBJ2-5; tentatively, D is TRBD1 (7 bases). From germline, CDR1 is SNHLY and CDR2 FYNNEI. This CDR3 comprises 13 residues. V was clipped by 8 bases and J by 1 base, with 11 bases between them. The CDR3 sequence is CASAGQSQETQYF. DNA of the CDR3: TGTGCCAGCGCGGGACAGAGCCAAGAGACCCAGTACTTC.

The V and J genes are TRBV5-1 and TRBJ2-7; TRBD1 matches 10 bases. Trimming removed 3 bases from V and 2 bases from J; junction bases left unmatched: 5. The length of the CDR3 is 15 residues. Germline-derived CDR1 and CDR2 are SGHRS and YFSETQ. CDR3 in amino acids: CASSSGTGAAYEQYF. CDR3 sequence (DNA): TGCGCCAGCAGCTCCGGGACAGGGGCCGCCTACGAGCAGTACTTC. The full variable domain, completed using reference TRBV5-1 and TRBJ2-7, is KAGVTQTPRYLIKTRGQQVTLSCSPISGHRSVSWYQQTPGQGLQFLFEYFSETQRNKGNFPGRFSGRQFSNSRSEMNVSTLELGDSALYLCASSSGTGAAYEQYFGPGTRLTVT.

In this sample, this clone turned up a few times. This sequence joins TRBV19 and TRBJ2-7; 10 bases match TRBD1. This CDR3 comprises 15 residues. V dropped 6 bases and J dropped 2; count of bases not matched to a gene: 7. Germline assignment: CDR1 LNHDA and CDR2 SQIVND (reference sequence). The CDR3 nucleotides are TGTGCCAGTAGCTTCGCCGGGACAGGGGCCTACGAGCAGTACTTC. Encoded protein: CASSFAGTGAYEQYF.

The chain carries TRBV6-4 and TRBJ1-5; maybe TRBD1 (5 bases). Germline V gives CDR1 MRHNA, CDR2 SNTAGT. The CDR3 spans 18 residues. V lost 0 bases, J lost 7 bases, and 22 bases lay in between. The CDR3 is CASSDSMRDWYVPQPQHF. CDR3 nucleotides: TGTGCCAGCAGTGACTCGATGAGGGACTGGTATGTTCCCCAGCCCCAGCATTTT.

The rearrangement links TRBV9 to TRBJ1-4; D unclear. The CDR3 contains 14 residues. Looked up from germline, CDR1 is SGDLS and CDR2 is YYNGEE. Trimming removed 2 bases at V and 8 bases at J, with 13 bases between. CDR3 sequence reads: CASSVAGYQEKLFF. CDR3 sequence (DNA): TGTGCCAGCAGCGTGGCGGGGTATCAGGAAAAACTGTTTTTT.

This rearrangement joins TRBV2 to TRBJ1-1, with no clear D. Looked up from germline, CDR1 is SNHLY and CDR2 is FYNNEI. The CDR3 is 13 amino acids. The V gene lost 3 bases and the J gene lost 0 bases, with 5 bases spanning the gap. This CDR3 is CASSDGMNTEAFF. CDR3 nucleotides: TGTGCCAGCAGTGATGGTATGAACACTGAAGCTTTCTTT.

The rearrangement links TRBV6-5 to TRBJ2-7, with 8 nucleotides matching TRBD2. The germline V gene has CDR1 MNHEY and CDR2 SVGAGI. V gave up 6 bases and J gave up 3 bases; unmatched junction bases: 7. CDR3 length: 14 residues. CDR3 amino acids: CASRDLAGLYEQYF. The CDR3 nucleotides are TGTGCCAGCAGGGACCTAGCGGGCCTCTACGAGCAGTACTTC.

The chain employs TRBV6-5 and TRBJ2-1, with TRBD1 as a possible D gene (5 bases). The V and J ends lost 8 bases and 0 bases respectively, with 14 bases between them. The CDR3 runs 15 residues. From germline, CDR1 is MNHEY and CDR2 SVGAGI. Here the CDR3 DNA reads TGTGCCAGCTTTCCAGGACACAACTCCTACAATGAGCAGTTCTTC. Amino acids: CASFPGHNSYNEQFF.

The chain carries TRBV4-1 and TRBJ1-4; no clear D. Per the germline V gene, CDR1 is MGHRA and CDR2 is YSYEKL. The CDR3 runs to 12 residues. V was pared by 2 bases and J by 8 bases, with 6 bases between. CDR3 bases: TGCGCCAGCAGCCAAAACTGGGAAAAACTGTTTTTT. Amino acid sequence: CASSQNWEKLFF.

The V call is TRBV5-1, the J call TRBJ2-2; possible D gene TRBD1, 6 bases. Per germline, CDR1 SGHRS and CDR2 YFSETQ. The V and J ends lost 0 bases and 4 bases respectively, with 13 bases between them. The CDR3 runs to 16 residues. The DNA of the CDR3 is TGCGCCAGCAGCTTGGCCGCCTCAGGGGCCACCGGGGAGCTGTTTTTT. It translates to CASSLAASGATGELFF. The variable domain in full, with the rest retrieved from reference TRBV5-1 and TRBJ2-2, is KAGVTQTPRYLIKTRGQQVTLSCSPISGHRSVSWYQQTPGQGLQFLFEYFSETQRNKGNFPGRFSGRQFSNSRSEMNVSTLELGDSALYLCASSLAASGATGELFFGEGSRLTVL.

The J gene is TRBJ1-2, the V gene TRBV21-1; the D call of TRBD1 is as the table states it, not checked on the DNA. TRBV21-1 has pseudogene status. The CDR3 is 15 amino acids. In DNA, the CDR3 is TGTGCCAGCCAAACAGGACAGGGGCTAAACTATGGCTACACCTTC. Protein product: CASQTGQGLNYGYTF.

This rearrangement joins TRBV28 to TRBJ1-1; the D gene is possibly TRBD1 (5 bases). V gave up 5 bases and J gave up 7 bases, with 17 bases separating them. The CDR3 spans 14 residues. CDR1 and CDR2 (germline): MDHEN, SYDVKM. The CDR3 DNA sequence: TGTGCCAGCAGTCCCCCGGGGGACGGATTTGAAGCTTTCTTT. It codes for CASSPPGDGFEAFF.

This chain connects TRBV9 to TRBJ1-5, with D hard to call. Germline V CDR1 and CDR2: SGDLS, YYNGEE. Trimming took off 3 bases at V and 4 bases at J, with 11 bases between the two ends. The CDR3 extends over 14 amino acids. The CDR3 DNA reads TGTGCCAGCAGCGCTGACTGGGGTAATCAGCCCCAGCATTTT. This sequence encodes CASSADWGNQPQHF.

This chain joins TRBV6-5 and TRBJ2-1, with D unresolved. CDR3 length: 13 residues. V shed 6 bases and J shed 4 bases, with 10 bases lying between them. Germline CDR1 MNHEY, CDR2 SVGAGI. The CDR3 loop is CASRLPIYNEQFF. The CDR3 nucleotides read TGTGCCAGCAGGCTGCCAATATACAATGAGCAGTTCTTC.

The genes are TRBV27 and TRBJ1-4, with no clear D. Trimming removed 8 bases from V and 2 bases from J, with 9 bases in between. Germline V lookup: CDR1 MNHEY, CDR2 SMNVEV (reference sequence). The CDR3 loop spans 13 amino acids. DNA for the CDR3: TGTGCCAGCCGTGACGGGACTAATGAAAAACTGTTTTTT. As protein: CASRDGTNEKLFF.

This clone appeared once. The J gene is TRBJ1-1, the V gene TRBV5-1; 9 bases are shared with TRBD1. Trimming cost V 4 bases and J 1 base; bases outside gene matches: 2. Germline V lookup: CDR1 SGHRS, CDR2 YFSETQ. The CDR3 has 14 residues. The CDR3 bases are TGCGCCAGCAGCGTGGGACAGGGGAACACTGAAGCTTTCTTT. It translates to CASSVGQGNTEAFF.

The genes are TRBV5-1 and TRBJ2-7; D uncertain. There are 13 residues in the CDR3. CDR1 and CDR2 (germline): SGHRS, YFSETQ. V lost 5 bases, J lost 0 bases, and 9 bases lay in between. The CDR3: CASRGDGSYEQYV. The CDR3, as DNA: TGCGCCAGCAGAGGCGATGGCTCCTACGAGCAGTACGTC.